Following are 9 T cell receptor beta chains from one sample sequenced in a study of human thymus T cells. Using immunoSEQ multiplex PCR, the repertoire was profiled, and TCRdb retains in-frame clones only, with some absent. Of approximately 70,000 clones listed, 95% are singletons. The study used thymus tissue resected during corrective heart surgery. The sample consisted of thymus tissue. These receptors all come from a girl under three years old with a congenital heart defect but otherwise immunologically healthy.

The chain employs TRBV19 and TRBJ1-2; 10 nucleotides match TRBD1. V shed 5 bases, J shed 5 bases, and the junction held 8 bases outside the gene matches. This CDR3 region has 15 residues. Germline V gene sequence: CDR1 LNHDA, CDR2 SQIVND (reference sequence). The CDR3 region is CASSGPGQGIYGYTF. The CDR3 DNA reads as TGTGCCAGTAGTGGACCGGGACAGGGGATTTATGGCTACACCTTC. Looking up the rest from reference TRBV19 and TRBJ1-2 gives the full variable domain: DGGITQSPKYLFRKEGQNVTLSCEQNLNHDAMYWYRQDPGQGLRLIYYSQIVNDFQKGDIAEGYSVSREKKESFPLTVTSAQKNPTAFYLCASSGPGQGIYGYTFGSGTRLTVV.

This chain joins TRBV10-3 and TRBJ2-7; 8 bases fit TRBD2. With 10 bases clipped from V and 5 bases from J, the junction kept 7 bases outside the gene matches. Per the germline V gene, CDR1 is ENHRY and CDR2 is SYGVKD. The CDR3 contains 12 residues. CDR3 amino acids: CATSPGLDEQYF. CDR3 bases: TGTGCCACCAGCCCGGGACTAGACGAGCAGTACTTC.

The gene calls are TRBV7-9 and TRBJ2-5, with 9 bases aligning to TRBD2. The V and J ends lost 5 bases and 1 base, in that order; junction bases with no gene match: 8. The CDR3 consists of 16 residues. Per germline, CDR1 SEHNR and CDR2 FQNEAQ (reference sequence). The CDR3 protein is CASSVPAAGGQETQYF. CDR3 DNA: TGTGCCAGCAGCGTCCCTGCAGCGGGGGGCCAAGAGACCCAGTACTTC.

V usage is TRBV10-3 and J usage is TRBJ1-1, with D perhaps TRBD1 (5 bases). CDR1 ENHRY and CDR2 SYGVKD come from the germline V gene. Trimming left V 10 bases short and J 1 base short, with 16 bases between. This CDR3 region has 14 residues. The CDR3 loop reads CATGTGRENTEAFF. The CDR3 DNA sequence: TGTGCCACCGGGACGGGAAGGGAGAACACTGAAGCTTTCTTT.

The chain combines TRBV5-1 with TRBJ2-3; D assignment may be TRBD1 or TRBD2 (5 bases each). The V and J ends lost 0 bases and 1 base respectively, with 12 bases between them. The CDR3 totals 16 residues. The germline CDR1 and CDR2 sequences are SGHRS and YFSETQ. CDR3 protein: CASSLVGVLRTDTQYF. The CDR3 region has the DNA TGCGCCAGCAGCTTGGTGGGGGTCCTTCGCACAGATACGCAGTATTTT.

The CDR3 DNA reads as TGTGCCAGCAGCCCTCCGGGACAGGCACCTCGAGGGGGCTACACCTTC. It is translated as CASSPPGQAPRGGYTF. This chain links TRBV7-9 with TRBJ1-2; TRBD1 agrees at 8 bases. With V trimmed by 5 bases and J by 8 bases, 16 bases remained unmatched. The CDR3 consists of 16 residues. CDR1 SEHNR and CDR2 FQNEAQ come from the germline V gene (reference sequence).

DNA of the CDR3: TGTGCCAGTAGTATAGCCCCAGACCTCTACGAGCAGTACTTC. It codes for CASSIAPDLYEQYF. This chain links TRBV19 with TRBJ2-7; the D is unclear. V was clipped by 1 base and J by 3 bases, with 10 bases between them. From germline, CDR1 is LNHDA and CDR2 SQIVND (reference sequence). There are 14 residues in the CDR3.

The chain couples TRBV27 to TRBJ1-5; 12 bases fit TRBD1. V gave up 2 bases and J gave up 1 base; unmatched junction bases: 12. Germline lookup yields CDR1 MNHEY and CDR2 SMNVEV (reference sequence). The CDR3 runs to 20 residues. The CDR3 here is CASSLTGTGGDLSSNQPQHF. As DNA, the CDR3 is TGTGCCAGCAGTTTAACCGGGACAGGGGGCGATTTATCGAGCAATCAGCCCCAGCATTTT.

This chain uses TRBV4-1 with TRBJ2-2, with D possibly being TRBD1 (6 bases). This CDR3 is built from 16 residues. V was shortened by 0 bases and J by 4 bases, with 12 bases between the two germline ends. Germline V gene sequence: CDR1 MGHRA, CDR2 YSYEKL. This CDR3 reads CASSQDRTDFTGELFF. The CDR3 DNA reads TGCGCCAGCAGCCAAGATAGGACAGACTTCACCGGGGAGCTGTTTTTT.